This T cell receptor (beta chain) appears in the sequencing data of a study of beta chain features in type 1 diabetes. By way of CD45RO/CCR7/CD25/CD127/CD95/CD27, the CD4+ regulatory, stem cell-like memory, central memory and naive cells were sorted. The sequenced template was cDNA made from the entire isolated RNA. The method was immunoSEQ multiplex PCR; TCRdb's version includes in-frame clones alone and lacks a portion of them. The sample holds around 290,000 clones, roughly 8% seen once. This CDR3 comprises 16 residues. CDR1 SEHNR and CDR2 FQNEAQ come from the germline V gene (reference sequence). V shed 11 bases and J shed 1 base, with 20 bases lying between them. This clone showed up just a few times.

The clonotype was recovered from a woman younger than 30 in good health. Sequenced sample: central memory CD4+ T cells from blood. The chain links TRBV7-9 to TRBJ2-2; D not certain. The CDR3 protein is CAPGDMGNLNTGELFF. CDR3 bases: TGTGCCCCAGGCGACATGGGAAACCTGAACACCGGGGAGCTGTTTTTT.